These 19 T cell receptor beta chains share one sample of origin, sequenced in a study of T cell responses to AZD1222 COVID-19 vaccine. The method was immunoSEQ multiplex PCR; TCRdb's version includes in-frame clones alone and lacks a portion of them. The sample has roughly 100,000 clones, about 81% seen once. The source was peripheral blood, collected on day 0 of AZD1222 vaccination. These receptors were collected from an adult in good health.

The rearrangement joins TRBV6-2 or TRBV6-3 to TRBJ1-2; TRBD1 matches at 7 bases. V lost 5 bases, J lost 5 bases, and 5 bases stayed unmatched. This CDR3 has 13 amino acids. Germline loops: CDR1 MNHEY, CDR2 SVGEGT. The CDR3 nucleotides read TGTGCCAGCAGTCAGGGGGTGTTGTATGGCTACACCTTC. This codes for CASSQGVLYGYTF.

CDR3 loop: CASSLDRAANYGYTF. The CDR3 coding sequence is TGTGCCAGCAGCTTGGACAGGGCAGCTAACTATGGCTACACCTTC. The chain recombines TRBV6-5 with TRBJ1-2, with 8 bases that match TRBD1. The CDR3 length is 15 residues. J was trimmed by 0 bases and V by 6 bases; bases with no gene match: 6. Per germline, CDR1 MNHEY and CDR2 SVGAGI.

This chain joins TRBV18 and TRBJ2-7; TRBD1 matches 7 bases. After removal of 3 bases from V and 6 bases from J, the junction contained 8 bases not matched to a gene. CDR1 and CDR2 (germline): KGHSH, LQKENI. The CDR3 consists of 14 residues. CDR3 bases: TGTGCCAGCTCACCCGGACAGGATTACGGCGAGCAGTACTTC. Translated: CASSPGQDYGEQYF.

V usage is TRBV25-1 and J usage is TRBJ1-1; D gene uncertain. This CDR3 comprises 12 residues. Per germline, CDR1 MGHDK and CDR2 SYGVNS. V was trimmed by 1 base and J by 10 bases, leaving 10 bases between them. CDR3 in amino acids: CASSESPYGAFF. CDR3 coding DNA: TGTGCCAGCAGTGAATCCCCTTATGGAGCTTTCTTT.

The chain recombines TRBV15 with TRBJ2-3; 7 positions match TRBD2. Trimming took 2 bases from V and 5 from J; bases not matched to a gene: 10. The CDR3 contains 16 residues. CDR1 is LNHNV and CDR2 is YYDKDF in the germline V gene (reference sequence). DNA of the CDR3: TGTGCCACCAGCAGACCGGAGGAGCGGGGTATAGATACGCAGTATTTT. The encoded protein is CATSRPEERGIDTQYF.

The J gene is TRBJ1-6, the V gene TRBV7-6; possibly TRBD1 for D (6 bases). The germline CDR1 and CDR2 sequences are SGHVS and FNYEAQ. Trimming pared 2 bases from V and 5 bases from J, leaving 16 bases between. The CDR3 covers 17 residues. CDR3 residues: CASSLLGLGGNNSPLHF. The CDR3 coding sequence is TGTGCCAGCAGCTTATTGGGGTTGGGGGGCAATAATTCACCCCTCCACTTT.

The chain has TRBV6-4 and TRBJ2-2; TRBD2 matches at 10 bases. This CDR3 is 14 amino acids long. The V gene end was trimmed by 8 bases and the J gene end by 8 bases; junction bases not matched to a gene: 8. Germline CDR1 reads MRHNA; CDR2 reads SNTAGT. The CDR3 DNA is TGTGCCAGCCGAAAGCGGGGGGGCCAAGGGGAGCTGTTTTTT. It encodes CASRKRGGQGELFF.

This rearrangement joins TRBV5-4 to TRBJ2-1; D may match TRBD1 or TRBD2 (5 bases each). V lost 0 bases and J lost 9, with 13 bases in between. This CDR3 comprises 14 residues. Germline assignment: CDR1 SGHNT and CDR2 YYREEE (reference sequence). CDR3 loop: CASSLGQKGSEQFF. The CDR3 DNA reads TGTGCCAGCAGCTTGGGGCAGAAGGGGAGTGAGCAGTTCTTC.

This clone turned up a few times. The rearrangement uses TRBV28 and TRBJ2-7; 8 bases map to TRBD1. In germline, CDR1 is MDHEN, CDR2 SYDVKM. The trim removed 6 bases at V and 5 bases at J, leaving 0 bases unmatched. The CDR3 runs to 11 residues. The CDR3: CASRDRDEQYF. In nucleotides, the CDR3 is TGTGCCAGCAGGGACAGGGACGAGCAGTACTTC.

The V call is TRBV2, the J call TRBJ2-7; D unresolved. The CDR3 spans 14 residues. Germline V gene sequence: CDR1 SNHLY, CDR2 FYNNEI. V lost 6 bases and J 2 bases, leaving 14 bases between the germline ends. The CDR3 bases are TGTGCCAGCAGAGGCTACCCACCCGCCTACGAGCAGTACTTC. Translation: CASRGYPPAYEQYF.

The chain is built from TRBV10-3 and TRBJ2-1, with D tentatively TRBD1 (5 bases). The V gene lost 3 bases and the J gene lost 2 bases, with 8 bases spanning the gap. This CDR3 region has 14 residues. CDR1 is ENHRY, CDR2 SYGVKD, per germline. Here the CDR3 reads CAISEKGPYNEQFF. The CDR3, as DNA: TGTGCCATCAGTGAAAAGGGGCCCTACAATGAGCAGTTCTTC.

The chain has TRBV15 and TRBJ2-1, with TRBD2 as a possible D gene (6 bases). The germline V gene encodes CDR1 LNHNV and CDR2 YYDKDF (reference sequence). V gave up 0 bases and J gave up 9 bases, with 12 bases separating them. This CDR3 is built from 14 residues. The CDR3 coding sequence is TGTGCCACCAGCAGAGATCCGGGACTTCGTGAGCAGTTCTTC. Its protein product is CATSRDPGLREQFF.

V usage is TRBV11-2 and J usage is TRBJ2-3; 8 bases match TRBD1. CDR1 SGHAT and CDR2 FQNNGV come from the germline V gene. The CDR3 covers 16 residues. After removal of 2 bases from V and 1 base from J, the junction contained 5 bases not matched to a gene. CDR3 residues: CASSLSVGQGTDTQYF. The CDR3 DNA sequence: TGTGCCAGCAGCTTATCTGTGGGACAGGGCACAGATACGCAGTATTTT.

The V and J genes are TRBV27 and TRBJ1-5; 8 bases align to TRBD1. CDR1 MNHEY and CDR2 SMNVEV come from the germline V gene (reference sequence). The junction had 7 bases not matched to a gene; V was cut back by 6 bases and J by 0 bases. The CDR3 has 16 amino acids. The CDR3 is CASRGTGAYSNQPQHF. CDR3 bases: TGTGCCAGCAGGGGGACAGGCGCCTATAGCAATCAGCCCCAGCATTTT.

The chain combines TRBV3-1 (or the pseudogene TRBV3-2) with TRBJ1-6; weak D call: TRBD1 (6 bases). V lost 6 bases, J lost 14 bases, and 23 bases lay in between. Germline V lookup: CDR1 LGHDT, CDR2 YNNKEL (reference sequence). The CDR3 totals 15 residues. Written as DNA, the CDR3 is TGTGCCAGCAGTTATCACCGGGGGGCCGTCTTGGCCCTCCACTTT. This gives the protein CASSYHRGAVLALHF.

In this sample, this clone turned up a few times. The CDR3 reads CASSTPTGFGVGEAFF. The CDR3 nucleotides read TGTGCCAGTAGTACCCCCACCGGGTTCGGAGTGGGGGAGGCTTTCTTT. The V and J genes are TRBV19 and TRBJ1-1; TRBD1 might be the D (5 bases). V was trimmed by 4 bases and J by 11 bases, leaving 26 bases between them. The CDR3 sequence is 16 residues long. The V gene's germline CDR1 is LNHDA and CDR2 SQIVND (reference sequence).

The chain is built from TRBV18 and TRBJ1-1, with 8 positions matching TRBD1. In germline, CDR1 is KGHSH, CDR2 LQKENI. The CDR3 contains 13 residues. J was trimmed by 10 bases and V by 5 bases; bases with no gene match: 9. CDR3 sequence: CASSIQGARVAFF. The DNA of the CDR3 is TGTGCCAGCTCAATTCAGGGGGCGCGGGTAGCTTTCTTT. The full variable domain, rest sourced from reference TRBV18 and TRBJ1-1, is NAGVMQNPRHLVRRRGQEARLRCSPMKGHSHVYWYRQLPEEGLKFMVYLQKENIIDESGMPKERFSAEFPKEGPSILRIQQVVRGDSAAYFCASSIQGARVAFFGQGTRLTVV.

This chain connects TRBV9 to TRBJ1-2; 7 bases align to TRBD1. The V gene's germline CDR1 is SGDLS and CDR2 YYNGEE. The CDR3 runs 14 residues. The junction had 7 bases not matched to a gene; V was cut back by 4 bases and J by 4 bases. The CDR3, as DNA: TGTGCCAGCAGCACCGGACAGGCCTTCTATGGCTACACCTTC. This sequence encodes CASSTGQAFYGYTF.

This sequence joins TRBV7-2 and TRBJ1-5; 7 positions agree with TRBD1. The CDR3 loop spans 13 amino acids. The germline V gene has CDR1 SGHTA and CDR2 FQGNSA. J gave up 5 bases and V 2 bases, and 0 bases lay outside the gene matches. This CDR3 is CASSLTGDQPQHF. Here the CDR3 DNA reads TGTGCCAGCAGCTTAACAGGGGATCAGCCCCAGCATTTT.